What follows is one T cell receptor (beta chain) and its context. This sample is drawn from a study of blood T cell repertoires in COVID-19. Clones were sequenced by immunoSEQ multiplex PCR, and TCRdb holds only the in-frame ones, with some missing. The repertoire holds some 270,000 clones, with over 75% as singletons. The CDR3 is made up of 15 amino acids. This chain uses TRBV21-1 with TRBJ2-7; the table's D call TRBD1 went unverified against the DNA. TRBV21-1 is an annotated pseudogene. Sequencing was carried out using peripheral blood. This clonotype originated in a woman in her seventies with acute or convalescent COVID-19. CDR3 coding DNA: TGTGCCAGCAGTTGGCTTGGGGGACACCTCTACGAGCAGTACTTC. Translation gives CASSWLGGHLYEQYF.